The TCR beta chain described here comes from a study of OX40 agonist ivuxolimab in advanced cancers. Study in general: At 0.01 to 10 mg/kg, ivuxolimab was administered intravenously to patients every 2 weeks.

Here immunoSEQ multiplex PCR was the method, and the copy in TCRdb shows in-frame clones only, minus some. This sample has 60,000 to 100,000 clones, with more than 80% found just once. Germline V lookup: CDR1 SGHRS, CDR2 YFSETQ. V dropped 1 base and J dropped 0 bases, with 4 bases sitting between them. This CDR3 region has 13 residues. Specimen: CD4+ or CD8+ T cells sorted from blood, collected in a trial of the OX40 agonist ivuxolimab. The clonotype was recovered from an adult with an advanced solid tumor such as melanoma, head and neck, liver or kidney cancer. This sequence joins TRBV5-1 and TRBJ1-1, with no clear D. The CDR3 sequence is CASSLTVNTEAFF. Written as DNA, the CDR3 is TGCGCCAGCAGCTTGACAGTGAACACTGAAGCTTTCTTT.